Sequencing of this TCR beta chain was carried out in a study of vaccination and CD4 T cells after COVID-19. Positivity by PCR occurred from March to December 2020, a period that predated US Alpha, Beta and Delta variants. TCRdb reprocessed the PCR reads with MiXCR, giving one entry per CDR3 protein. The top ten clones hold 0.85% to 1% of a sample with approximately 21,000 distinct CDR3 sequences, about three fifths of them seen once. Sequencing used CD4+ T cells from blood, obtained before SARS-CoV-2 vaccination. This sequence was found in a human donor who had recovered from COVID-19.

The CDR3 loop reads CASQTDRPYQPQHF. In DNA, the CDR3 is TGTGCCAGCCAAACAGACAGGCCCTATCAGCCCCAGCATTTT. The J gene is TRBJ1-5, the V gene TRBV6-1, with D possibly being TRBD1 (6 bases). The CDR3 extends over 14 amino acids. Trimming shortened V by 8 bases and J by 5 bases, and 16 bases separated the two germline ends. CDR1 is MNHNS, CDR2 SASEGT, per germline.